Following are 32 T cell receptor beta chains from one sample sequenced in a study of T cells expressing NK-cell markers. From its re-call of the 5' RACE reads, TCRdb lists each CDR3 protein once, without DNA. This table lists around 550,000 distinct CDR3 sequences. Material: blood T cells: a sorted CD56 or NKG2C T cell subset, CD4+ or CD8+ T cells, or bulk PBMC T cells (not recorded which). These receptors came from a man younger than 35 in good health.

V is TRBV12-3 or TRBV12-4 and J is TRBJ2-1; TCRdb gives TRBD2 as the D gene, but with no DNA this cannot be confirmed. This CDR3 is 16 amino acids long. This CDR3 is CASSQRGLAGSNEQFF.

The genes are TRBV4-1 and TRBJ2-3; no DNA is available, so the TRBD2 call from TCRdb remains unchecked. The CDR3 spans 15 residues. Looked up from germline, CDR1 is MGHRA and CDR2 is YSYEKL. The CDR3 sequence is CASSQERVRGDTQYF.

The chain is built from TRBV7-2 and TRBJ2-7; lacking DNA, the TRBD2 call made by TCRdb goes unchecked. This CDR3 has 14 amino acids. The germline gives CDR1 SGHTA, CDR2 FQGNSA. The CDR3 loop is CASSLGSREYEQYF.

This chain links TRBV28 with TRBJ2-7; without DNA, the TCRdb call of TRBD2 cannot be checked. Germline V gives CDR1 MDHEN, CDR2 SYDVKM. This CDR3 is 16 amino acids long. The chain's CDR3 is CASTPANRRTGDEQYF.

The genes are TRBV4-1 and TRBJ2-5; TCRdb proposes TRBD1, but this gene call is untestable without DNA. This CDR3 comprises 14 residues. In germline, CDR1 is MGHRA, CDR2 YSYEKL. Here the CDR3 reads CASSQDAGAETQYF.

The chain has TRBV30 and TRBJ2-3; TCRdb returns TRBD1, unconfirmable since there is no DNA. Germline V lookup: CDR1 GTSNPN, CDR2 SVGIG (reference sequence). The CDR3 is 13 residues long. CDR3 amino acids: CAWSNWGRDTQYF. The variable domain in full, completed from reference TRBV30 and TRBJ2-3, reads SQTIHQWPATLVQPVGSPLSLECTVEGTSNPNLYWYRQAAGRGLQLLFYSVGIGQISSEVPQNLSASRPQDRQFILSSKKLLLSDSGFYLCAWSNWGRDTQYFGPGTRLTVL.

The rearrangement links TRBV24-1 to TRBJ2-5; TCRdb selects TRBD1, and the lack of DNA leaves this call unchecked. In germline, CDR1 is KGHDR, CDR2 SFDVKD. There are 19 residues in the CDR3. The CDR3 sequence is CATSDPRGDRVTFGETQYF.

The V and J genes are TRBV7-9 and TRBJ2-3; the D gene TCRdb calls, TRBD2, cannot be checked with no DNA. Germline CDR1 SEHNR, CDR2 FQNEAQ (reference sequence). This CDR3 has 15 amino acids. The CDR3 here is CASSRVTGGRDTQYF. The variable domain in full, with the rest retrieved from reference TRBV7-9 and TRBJ2-3, is DTGVSQNPRHKITKRGQNVTFRCDPISEHNRLYWYRQTLGQGPEFLTYFQNEAQLEKSRLLSDRFSAERPKGSFSTLEIQRTEQGDSAMYLCASSRVTGGRDTQYFGPGTRLTVL.

This chain uses TRBV7-9 with TRBJ2-7; TCRdb outputs TRBD1, but without DNA this stays unchecked. The CDR3 runs to 12 residues. CDR1 SEHNR and CDR2 FQNEAQ come from the germline V gene (reference sequence). CDR3 in amino acids: CASSLEGGEQYF.

The genes are TRBV6-2 or TRBV6-3 and TRBJ2-7; the D call from TCRdb, TRBD1, cannot be confirmed without DNA. CDR3 length equals 14 residues. Germline CDR1 reads MNHEY; CDR2 reads SVGEGT. CDR3 loop: CASSPDRGGHEQYF.

V usage is TRBV3-1 and J usage is TRBJ2-1; as DNA is missing, the TRBD2 call by TCRdb cannot be tested. This CDR3 region has 15 residues. Germline loops: CDR1 LGHDT, CDR2 YNNKEL (reference sequence). This CDR3 reads CASSQGGLAGTEQFF.

The rearrangement joins TRBV19 to TRBJ1-3; the D call from TCRdb, TRBD1, cannot be confirmed without DNA. Per germline, CDR1 LNHDA and CDR2 SQIVND (reference sequence). The CDR3 extends over 13 amino acids. The CDR3 here is CASSRPREGTIYF.

The genes are TRBV12-5 and TRBJ2-1; TCRdb returns TRBD2, unconfirmable since there is no DNA. This CDR3 has 13 amino acids. Germline V gene sequence: CDR1 LGHNT, CDR2 FRNRAP. The CDR3 here is CASGLAQGPEQFF.

The V call is TRBV12-3 or TRBV12-4, the J call TRBJ1-2; TCRdb's assignment of TRBD1 cannot be checked, as there is no DNA. The CDR3 has 15 amino acids. CDR3 loop: CASSLGGTGNYGYTF.

The chain is built from TRBV20-1 and TRBJ2-1; with no DNA, the TCRdb D assignment of TRBD2 cannot be verified. The germline CDR1 and CDR2 sequences are DFQATT and SNEGSKA (reference sequence). The CDR3 consists of 15 residues. CDR3: CSAVGTQLVVDEQFF.

The V gene is TRBV12-3 or TRBV12-4, the J gene TRBJ1-6. This CDR3 contains 15 residues. This chain's CDR3 is CASSLAAPANSPLHF.

This chain connects TRBV24-1 to TRBJ2-1. The germline gives CDR1 KGHDR, CDR2 SFDVKD. There are 13 residues in the CDR3. The CDR3: CATSDLETLGQFF.

The CDR3 loop reads CASSVVAGARNGELFF. The chain employs TRBV9 and TRBJ2-2; the D call of TRBD2 rests on TCRdb alone, since no DNA is present to check it. The CDR3 sequence is 16 residues long. Looked up from germline, CDR1 is SGDLS and CDR2 is YYNGEE.

V is TRBV20-1 and J is TRBJ1-5. CDR1 is DFQATT, CDR2 SNEGSKA, per germline (reference sequence). This CDR3 has 12 amino acids. CDR3 region: CSASPLVQPQHF.

The J gene is TRBJ2-7, the V gene TRBV12-3 or TRBV12-4; TCRdb designates TRBD1, a call that cannot be tested without DNA. The CDR3 has 17 amino acids. The CDR3 loop reads CASSFHSLLGERYEQYF.

The J gene is TRBJ2-7, the V gene TRBV7-2. CDR3 length: 17 amino acids. CDR1 and CDR2 (germline): SGHTA, FQGNSA. CDR3 residues: CASSLARSENTAYEQYF.

J is TRBJ2-3 and V is TRBV5-1; the D call of TRBD1 rests on TCRdb alone, since no DNA is present to check it. The CDR3 sequence is 15 residues long. Germline loops: CDR1 SGHRS, CDR2 YFSETQ. The CDR3 is CASSSPGPSTDTQYF.

The chain employs TRBV6-5 and TRBJ1-1; as DNA is missing, the TRBD1 call by TCRdb cannot be tested. In germline, CDR1 is MNHEY, CDR2 SVGAGI. The CDR3 length is 15 residues. The CDR3 loop reads CASRPLRELNTEAFF.

This rearrangement joins TRBV5-5 to TRBJ2-5; TCRdb indicates TRBD1, and absent DNA this call remains unverified. This CDR3 is built from 16 residues. Germline V gives CDR1 SGHKS, CDR2 YYEKEE (reference sequence). The CDR3 loop reads CASSVSRDRGIETQYF. The full variable domain, rest sourced from reference TRBV5-5 and TRBJ2-5, is DAGVTQSPTHLIKTRGQQVTLRCSPISGHKSVSWYQQVLGQGPQFIFQYYEKEERGRGNFPDRFSARQFPNYSSELNVNALLLGDSALYLCASSVSRDRGIETQYFGPGTRLLVL.

This chain uses TRBV12-3 or TRBV12-4 with TRBJ2-2; TCRdb names TRBD1, which stays unverified in the absence of DNA. The CDR3 sequence is 16 residues long. Here the CDR3 reads CASSLRGTGDTGELFF.

The rearrangement uses TRBV20-1 and TRBJ2-1; TCRdb designates TRBD1, a call that cannot be tested without DNA. Germline CDR1 and CDR2: DFQATT and SNEGSKA (reference sequence). This CDR3 comprises 14 residues. The CDR3 is CSARVPGQGNEQFF.

The chain combines TRBV29-1 with TRBJ2-1; TCRdb's D gene call, TRBD1, goes unchecked for lack of DNA. In germline, CDR1 is SQVTM, CDR2 ANQGSEA. CDR3 length: 14 amino acids. This CDR3 is CSVDFGTQKAEQFF.

V usage is TRBV20-1 and J usage is TRBJ2-1; TCRdb names TRBD2, which stays unverified in the absence of DNA. This CDR3 comprises 15 residues. Germline V gives CDR1 DFQATT, CDR2 SNEGSKA (reference sequence). The CDR3 loop reads CSANPTSGTYDEQFF.

The genes are TRBV4-2 and TRBJ2-1; TCRdb proposes TRBD1, but this gene call is untestable without DNA. Germline V gene data show CDR1 as LGHNA and CDR2 as YNFKEQ. CDR3 length: 13 residues. The CDR3: CASSQGLFNEQFF.

The chain carries TRBV11-2 and TRBJ2-1; the D gene TCRdb calls, TRBD1, cannot be checked with no DNA. The CDR3 has 15 amino acids. Per germline, CDR1 SGHAT and CDR2 FQNNGV. CDR3 residues: CASSHTPGSWNEQFF.

This chain connects TRBV7-2 to TRBJ2-2; TCRdb calls TRBD2, which cannot be checked without DNA. This CDR3 has 15 amino acids. CDR1 and CDR2 (germline): SGHTA, FQGNSA. The CDR3 reads CASSLGLGRTGELFF.

The rearrangement uses TRBV7-9 and TRBJ1-1. Looked up from germline, CDR1 is SEHNR and CDR2 is FQNEAQ (reference sequence). This CDR3 has 13 amino acids. CDR3 in amino acids: CASSLEAGTEAFF.